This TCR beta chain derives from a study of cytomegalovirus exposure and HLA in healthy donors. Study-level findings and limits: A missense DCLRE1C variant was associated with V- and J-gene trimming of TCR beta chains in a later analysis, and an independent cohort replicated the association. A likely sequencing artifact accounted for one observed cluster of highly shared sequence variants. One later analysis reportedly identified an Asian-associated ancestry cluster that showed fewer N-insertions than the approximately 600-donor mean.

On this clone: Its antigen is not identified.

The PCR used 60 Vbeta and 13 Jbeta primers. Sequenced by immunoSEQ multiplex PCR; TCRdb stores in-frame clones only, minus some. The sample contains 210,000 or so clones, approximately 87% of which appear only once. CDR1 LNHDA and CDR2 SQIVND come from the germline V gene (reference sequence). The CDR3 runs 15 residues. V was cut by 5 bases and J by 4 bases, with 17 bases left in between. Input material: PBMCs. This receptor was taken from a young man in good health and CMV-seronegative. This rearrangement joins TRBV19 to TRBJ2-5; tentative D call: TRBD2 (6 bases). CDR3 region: CASSFSRAGGETQYF. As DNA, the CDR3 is TGTGCCAGTAGTTTCTCCCGGGCCGGGGGAGAGACCCAGTACTTC.